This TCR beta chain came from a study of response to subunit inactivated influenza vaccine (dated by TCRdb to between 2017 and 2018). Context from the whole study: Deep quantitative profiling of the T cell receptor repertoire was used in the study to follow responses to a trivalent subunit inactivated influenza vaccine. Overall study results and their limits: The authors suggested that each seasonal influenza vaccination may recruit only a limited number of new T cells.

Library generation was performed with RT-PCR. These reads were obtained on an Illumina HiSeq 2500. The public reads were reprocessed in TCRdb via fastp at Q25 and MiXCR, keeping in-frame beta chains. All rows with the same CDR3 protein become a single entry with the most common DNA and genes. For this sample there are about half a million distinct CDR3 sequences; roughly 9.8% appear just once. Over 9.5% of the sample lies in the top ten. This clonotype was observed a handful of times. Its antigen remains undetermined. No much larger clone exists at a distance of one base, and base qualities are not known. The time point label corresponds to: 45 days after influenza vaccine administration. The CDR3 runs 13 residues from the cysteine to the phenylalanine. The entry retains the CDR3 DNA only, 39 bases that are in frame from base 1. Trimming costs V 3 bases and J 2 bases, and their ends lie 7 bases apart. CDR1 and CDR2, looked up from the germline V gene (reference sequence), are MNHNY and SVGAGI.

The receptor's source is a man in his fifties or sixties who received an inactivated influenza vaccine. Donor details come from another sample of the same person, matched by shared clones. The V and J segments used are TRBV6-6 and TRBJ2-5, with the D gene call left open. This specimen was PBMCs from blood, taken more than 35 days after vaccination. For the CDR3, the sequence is CASSYGFQETQYF. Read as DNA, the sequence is TGTGCCAGCAGTTATGGGTTTCAAGAGACCCAGTACTTC.